The entry that follows covers one T cell receptor (beta chain) sequence. Antigen: not known. The sample originates from a study of T cells after yellow fever vaccination. A 5'RACE template-switching step, the method used to make TCR cDNA, added a universal primer site and UMIs. One entry per CDR3 protein, called by TCRdb with MiXCR from the 5' RACE reads. The table records around 320,000 distinct CDR3 sequences, over 3.5% of them present only once. In germline, CDR1 is SNHLY, CDR2 FYNNEI. V shed 5 bases, J shed 3 bases, and the junction held 2 bases outside the gene matches. This CDR3 region has 14 residues. Notes on the study in general: Only a small proportion of the clonotypes turned up in both the CD4 and the CD8 compartments, likely arising from convergent recombination. Within FACS-sorted repertoires, abundant clonotypes contaminating from the bulk population could be present.

The sample was PBMCs, taken 15 days after the yellow fever booster vaccination. The origin of this receptor is a man younger than 30 who received the YFV17D yellow fever vaccine. The chain couples TRBV2 to TRBJ1-4; 8 nucleotides align to TRBD1. Here the CDR3 reads CASSQTGANEKLFF. CDR3 DNA: TGTGCCAGCAGTCAGACAGGGGCTAATGAAAAACTGTTTTTT.